Listed below are T cell receptor beta chains from one sample, sequenced in a study of T cell responses to AZD1222 COVID-19 vaccine. Method: immunoSEQ multiplex PCR; TCRdb's copy keeps in-frame clones and lacks some. The repertoire holds roughly 140,000 clones, with under 95% as singletons. This specimen was peripheral blood, taken 28 days after the second AZD1222 dose. These receptor sequences come from an adult who received the AZD1222 COVID-19 vaccine. Both conserved end residues are part of each CDR3. Each record gives: V gene, CDR3 length, J gene, CDR3 protein.

>TRBV6-5|14|TRBJ2-1
CAVQLAGGYNEQFF
>TRBV25-1|13|TRBJ1-2
CASREGPGYGYTF
>TRBV27|15|TRBJ2-7
CASTIQMGEPYEQYF
>TRBV5-1|13|TRBJ2-5
CASSLRGGETQYF
>TRBV19|14|TRBJ1-6
CASSRGWENSPLHF
>TRBV27|13|TRBJ2-7
CASNKPNSYEQYF
>TRBV3-1/TRBV3-2|15|TRBJ2-7
CASSQDLLRSYEQYF
>TRBV2|16|TRBJ1-5
CASSEGGQGVKQPQHF
>TRBV9|15|TRBJ2-7
CASSVGYRGASEQYF
>TRBV28|16|TRBJ2-1
CASRLRGGSSGNEQFF
>TRBV10-2|15|TRBJ1-1
CASRDIQGLDTEAFF
>TRBV5-1|15|TRBJ2-3
CASTPPASGTDTQYF
>TRBV29-1|13|TRBJ1-5
CSVGDGGFQPQHF
>TRBV27|17|TRBJ1-1
CASSLKGGGSLNTEAFF
>TRBV28|15|TRBJ2-4
CASSKQGASKNIQYF
>TRBV9|15|TRBJ2-2
CASSDTQGNTGELFF
>TRBV2|12|TRBJ2-7
CASWQSAYEQYF
>TRBV5-1|16|TRBJ1-6
CASSLVSGEGNSPLHF
>TRBV5-4|14|TRBJ2-7
CASSADVGTYEQYF